These 25 T cell receptor beta chains were sequenced from one sample in a study of blood T cells in healthy people across ages. Primed by a sample-barcoded 5' primer and a J-beta primer mix, a second PCR proceeded for 7 to 11 cycles. One entry per CDR3 protein, called by TCRdb with MiXCR from the 5' RACE reads. The table includes about a million distinct CDR3 sequences, around 54% detected once. Input material: blood. The receptors derive from a woman aged 60-70 years in good health.

This clonotype came up many times. The chain employs TRBV28 and TRBJ2-7; 11 nucleotides match TRBD1. Germline V gives CDR1 MDHEN, CDR2 SYDVKM. The CDR3 runs 15 residues. The ends lost 3 bases at V and 3 bases at J; junction bases unmatched: 4. The CDR3 spells CASSFSGTGGYEQYF. In DNA, the CDR3 is TGTGCCAGCAGTTTTAGCGGGACAGGGGGCTACGAGCAGTACTTC.

V usage is TRBV2 and J usage is TRBJ1-3; the D is unclear. In germline, CDR1 is SNHLY, CDR2 FYNNEI. The germline V and J ends were trimmed by 6 bases and 2 bases, with 5 bases remaining between them. The CDR3 loop spans 12 amino acids. CDR3 protein: CASRNAGNTIYF. DNA for the CDR3: TGTGCCAGCAGGAATGCTGGAAACACCATATATTTT.

The genes are TRBV20-1 and TRBJ2-7, with 8 bases fitting TRBD2. Trimming removed 6 bases from V and 5 bases from J; junction bases left unmatched: 3. Germline V gene data show CDR1 as DFQATT and CDR2 as SNEGSKA (reference sequence). The CDR3 is 11 amino acids. For the CDR3, the DNA is TGCAGTGCCGGGAGGGGACACGAGCAGTACTTC. Protein: CSAGRGHEQYF.

V gene TRBV12-3 or TRBV12-4 combines with J gene TRBJ1-1, with D unclear. CDR3 length equals 12 residues. With 3 bases removed from V and 10 bases from J, the gap between germline ends came to 12 bases. In nucleotides, the CDR3 is TGTGCCAGCAGTTTGGGCACGCCCGTAGCTTTCTTT. Translating it yields CASSLGTPVAFF.

The gene calls are TRBV29-1 and TRBJ2-3; 7 positions match TRBD2. Germline assignment: CDR1 SQVTM and CDR2 ANQGSEA. J gave up 8 bases and V 1 base, and 3 bases lay outside the gene matches. The CDR3 runs 12 residues. CDR3 nucleotide sequence: TGCAGCGTTGAAGGGGCTAGCGGTACGCAGTATTTT. As protein: CSVEGASGTQYF.

Here the CDR3 DNA reads TGCAGTGCCCTGGGACCCTTTACAGATACGCAGTATTTT. This gives the protein CSALGPFTDTQYF. The chain joins TRBV20-1 to TRBJ2-3; D might be TRBD1 or TRBD2, each matching 5 bases. The CDR3 totals 13 residues. V lost 6 bases and J lost 3, with 13 bases in between. The germline V gene encodes CDR1 DFQATT and CDR2 SNEGSKA (reference sequence).

The V call is TRBV7-8, the J call TRBJ2-4; the D is unclear. The DNA end lines up better with TRBJ2-7; the J call may be wrong. This CDR3 is 14 amino acids long. The germline V gene has CDR1 SGHVS and CDR2 FQNEAQ. The DNA for the CDR3 is TGTGCCAGCAGCTTAGTAGGTCGGATCTACGAGCAGTACTTC. Translating gives CASSLVGRIYEQYF.

This chain links TRBV12-3 or TRBV12-4 with TRBJ2-2; D is unresolved. Trimming removed 3 bases from V and 3 bases from J, with 5 bases in between. This CDR3 comprises 13 residues. Written as DNA, the CDR3 is TGTGCCAGCAGTTTTTGGGACACCGGGGAGCTGTTTTTT. It translates to CASSFWDTGELFF.

The genes are TRBV6-1 and TRBJ2-7; D tentatively fits TRBD1 or TRBD2 (5 bases each). From germline, CDR1 is MNHNS and CDR2 SASEGT. CDR3 size: 14 residues. V lost 6 bases and J lost 3, with 15 bases in between. This chain's CDR3 is CASRTGTGFYEQYF. The CDR3 DNA sequence: TGTGCCAGCAGGACGGGGACGGGGTTCTACGAGCAGTACTTC.

This clonotype was observed a few times. V gene TRBV7-2 combines with J gene TRBJ2-7; D is perhaps TRBD1 (6 bases). The CDR3 is made up of 15 amino acids. Trimming pared 6 bases from V and 0 bases from J, leaving 15 bases between. Germline V gives CDR1 SGHTA, CDR2 FQGNSA. DNA of the CDR3: TGTGCCAGCAGTCCAAGTAGGGGGAGCTCCTACGAGCAGTACTTC. This encodes CASSPSRGSSYEQYF.

The V call is TRBV11-2, the J call TRBJ2-4; D not resolved. Per the germline V gene, CDR1 is SGHAT and CDR2 is FQNNGV. CDR3 size: 13 residues. V was clipped by 0 bases and J by 9 bases, with 9 bases between them. The CDR3: CASSLDRAAIQYF. CDR3 sequence (DNA): TGTGCCAGCAGCTTAGACCGGGCCGCCATTCAGTACTTC.

The chain couples TRBV6-5 to TRBJ2-7, with TRBD1 matching over 9 bases. This CDR3 spans 17 amino acids. Germline CDR1 and CDR2: MNHEY and SVGAGI. Trimming took 0 bases from V and 2 from J; bases not matched to a gene: 8. The CDR3 DNA sequence: TGTGCCAGCAGTTACTCCTCCGACAGGGGGAGTCCCTACGAGCAGTACTTC. It yields the protein CASSYSSDRGSPYEQYF.

This clonotype was seen only once. The gene calls are TRBV6-1 and TRBJ2-1, with 8 bases fitting TRBD1. J was trimmed by 4 bases and V by 8 bases; bases with no gene match: 7. Germline values: CDR1 MNHNS, CDR2 SASEGT. The CDR3 length is 14 residues. CDR3 in amino acids: CASDPGQAYNEQFF. The DNA of the CDR3 is TGTGCCAGCGATCCGGGACAGGCATACAATGAGCAGTTCTTC.

This clonotype has more than one count but fewer than ten. V usage is TRBV28 and J usage is TRBJ2-3, with 8 bases lining up with TRBD2. CDR3 length equals 18 residues. V dropped 2 bases and J dropped 1; count of bases not matched to a gene: 11. From germline, CDR1 is MDHEN and CDR2 SYDVKM. The CDR3 spells CASSLQRQDGGGTDTQYF. The DNA of the CDR3 is TGTGCCAGCAGTTTACAGCGGCAGGACGGGGGGGGCACAGATACGCAGTATTTT.

The rearrangement uses TRBV20-1 and TRBJ2-1; D uncertain. The end of the DNA aligns better with TRBJ2-7, so the J call may be wrong. The CDR3 totals 12 residues. Germline V CDR1 and CDR2: DFQATT, SNEGSKA (reference sequence). CDR3 coding DNA: TGCAGTGCTAGAGATCTCCCCTACGAGCAGTACTTC. It specifies CSARDLPYEQYF.

This clonotype was found a few times. The genes are TRBV12-3 or TRBV12-4 and TRBJ2-3; D unresolved. The CDR3 totals 14 residues. V lost 3 bases to trimming and J lost 3 bases, with 10 bases between them. This chain's CDR3 is CASSFPGRTDTQYF. The CDR3 DNA follows: TGTGCCAGCAGTTTCCCCGGACGAACAGATACGCAGTATTTT.

This rearrangement joins TRBV4-1 to TRBJ2-3; no clear D gene. CDR1 MGHRA and CDR2 YSYEKL come from the germline V gene. The CDR3 is made up of 15 amino acids. V was cut by 0 bases and J by 6 bases, with 13 bases left in between. The CDR3 sequence is CASSQERTFHDTQYF. CDR3 bases: TGCGCCAGCAGCCAAGAACGCACTTTTCACGATACGCAGTATTTT.

The chain employs TRBV2 and TRBJ2-6; 11 bases are a match to TRBD1. The germline CDR1 and CDR2 sequences are SNHLY and FYNNEI. V shed 8 bases and J 3 bases; nucleotides not matched to a gene: 6. This CDR3 is 16 amino acids long. This CDR3 reads CASSGTGGFGANVLTF. In DNA, the CDR3 is TGTGCCAGCTCGGGGACAGGGGGGTTTGGGGCCAACGTCCTGACTTTC.

This rearrangement joins TRBV7-9 to TRBJ2-4; 7 bases fit TRBD1. With the DNA end fitting TRBJ2-5 better, the J assignment may be wrong. CDR1 and CDR2 (germline): SEHNR, FQNEAQ (reference sequence). The length of the CDR3 is 13 residues. The CDR3 DNA sequence: TGTGCCAGCAGCCGAGAACAGGGGTTGACCCAGTACTTC. It is translated as CASSREQGLTQYF.

This clonotype was detected only a few times. The chain links TRBV5-1 to TRBJ2-3; 8 nucleotides match TRBD2. The CDR3 consists of 17 residues. The J segment lost 0 bases and the V segment lost 1 base, leaving 7 bases of the junction unmatched. Germline V CDR1 and CDR2: SGHRS, YFSETQ. CDR3 loop: CASSLTSGVSSTDTQYF. As DNA, the CDR3 is TGCGCCAGCAGCTTGACTAGCGGCGTATCTAGCACAGATACGCAGTATTTT.

In this sample, this clonotype turned up a few times. The V and J genes are TRBV4-1 and TRBJ2-7, with D possibly matching TRBD2 (7 bases). This CDR3 has 13 amino acids. Germline V gives CDR1 MGHRA, CDR2 YSYEKL. Trimming stripped 4 bases from V and 5 bases from J, with 12 bases between. DNA for the CDR3: TGCGCCAGCAGCCTAAGGGGGGGAAACGAGCAGTACTTC. Its translation is CASSLRGGNEQYF.

As concerns this clonotype: Its ends do not fully match the called genes, so a read error is possible. The chain has TRBV4-1 and TRBJ2-7; the D gene is possibly TRBD1 (5 bases). The CDR3 spans 14 residues. CDR1 is MGHRA and CDR2 is YSYEKL in the germline V gene. The CDR3: CASRIQVSSCEQYF. The DNA of the CDR3 is TGCGCCAGCAGGATACAGGTGTCGTCCTGCGAGCAGTACTTC.

This sequence joins TRBV18 and TRBJ2-5; the D gene is possibly TRBD1 (6 bases). The germline V gene has CDR1 KGHSH and CDR2 LQKENI. The CDR3 runs to 13 residues. Trimming cost V 6 bases and J 11 bases, with 19 bases left between them. The CDR3: CASSRTEQREQYF. DNA of the CDR3: TGTGCCAGCTCCCGGACAGAGCAGCGAGAGCAGTACTTC.

CDR3 nucleotide sequence: TGTGCTAGTGGTTTGGCACGCGGGCGGGTAGAGCAGTACTTC. This codes for CASGLARGRVEQYF. The genes are TRBV12-5 and TRBJ2-5, with D possibly matching TRBD2 (5 bases). The CDR3 has 14 amino acids. Germline V CDR1 and CDR2: LGHNT, FRNRAP. Trimming shortened V by 1 base and J by 11 bases, and 17 bases separated the two germline ends.

This chain links TRBV21-1 with TRBJ2-5. TRBV21-1 is tagged as a pseudogene. The CDR3 length is 18 residues. The CDR3 here is CASSPHHNRVRRQETQYF. The DNA of the CDR3 is TGTGCCAGCAGCCCCCACCATAACCGAGTAAGGAGACAAGAGACCCAGTACTTC.